Following are 14 T cell receptor beta chains from one sample sequenced in a study of T cell changes during pregnancy in multiple sclerosis. Profiled with immunoSEQ multiplex PCR; TCRdb holds only in-frame clones, not every one. The sample lists 130,000 or so clones; roughly 92% were seen once. Sequencing was performed on peripheral blood, taken before pregnancy. The receptors were gathered from a female donor with multiple sclerosis, enrolled in a pregnancy study.

The chain joins TRBV10-3 to TRBJ2-3; 13 bases align to TRBD2. This CDR3 spans 17 amino acids. Unmatched junction bases numbered 5, after V lost 3 bases and J lost 2 bases. From germline, CDR1 is ENHRY and CDR2 SYGVKD. The CDR3 loop is CAISDPTSGGTTDTQYF. The CDR3 coding sequence is TGTGCCATCAGTGACCCGACTAGCGGGGGGACCACAGATACGCAGTATTTT.

The V gene is TRBV30, the J gene TRBJ2-5; D is perhaps TRBD1 (5 bases). V lost 0 bases to trimming and J lost 5 bases, with 22 bases between them. CDR3 length equals 17 residues. CDR1 and CDR2 (germline): GTSNPN, SVGIG (reference sequence). CDR3 protein: CAWSVFRGSRVGETQYF. The DNA of the CDR3 is TGTGCCTGGAGTGTATTTAGGGGTTCCCGGGTTGGGGAGACCCAGTACTTC. Combining the CDR3 with reference TRBV30 and TRBJ2-5 gives the whole variable domain SQTIHQWPATLVQPVGSPLSLECTVEGTSNPNLYWYRQAAGRGLQLLFYSVGIGQISSEVPQNLSASRPQDRQFILSSKKLLLSDSGFYLCAWSVFRGSRVGETQYFGPGTRLLVL.

The chain links TRBV19 to TRBJ2-7; TRBD1 aligns across 7 bases. Per germline, CDR1 LNHDA and CDR2 SQIVND (reference sequence). This CDR3 has 12 amino acids. V shed 5 bases and J 6 bases; nucleotides not matched to a gene: 4. The DNA of the CDR3 is TGTGCCAGTAGTTTGACAGGGACCGAGCAGTACTTC. It encodes CASSLTGTEQYF.

This chain uses TRBV30 with TRBJ2-7; D might be TRBD2 (5 bases). V lost 4 bases to trimming and J lost 2 bases, with 15 bases between them. Germline V CDR1 and CDR2: GTSNPN, SVGIG (reference sequence). This CDR3 contains 14 residues. This CDR3 is CAWTDPPGTYEQYF. CDR3 DNA: TGTGCCTGGACCGACCCGCCGGGAACCTACGAGCAGTACTTC.

The count of this clone is one. One end of the junction varies from germline; a read error may be responsible. The J gene is TRBJ2-1, the V gene TRBV19; 10 positions match TRBD2. The length of the CDR3 is 13 residues. CDR1 LNHDA and CDR2 SQIVND come from the germline V gene (reference sequence). Written as DNA, the CDR3 is TGTGCCAGTAGTTTCCCAGCGGGAGGGCCAATTGTCTTC. It is translated as CASSFPAGGPIVF.

V and J are TRBV15 and TRBJ2-1, with D possibly matching TRBD2 (5 bases). Germline CDR1 LNHNV, CDR2 YYDKDF (reference sequence). Trimming removed 3 bases from V and 10 bases from J, with 10 bases in between. The CDR3 has 12 amino acids. CDR3 sequence: CATSRLAEEQFF. DNA for the CDR3: TGTGCCACCAGCAGGCTAGCAGAAGAGCAGTTCTTC.

The chain has TRBV28 and TRBJ2-3, with D perhaps TRBD2 (5 bases). V lost 5 bases to trimming and J lost 4 bases, with 10 bases between them. The germline V gene encodes CDR1 MDHEN and CDR2 SYDVKM. CDR3 length equals 13 residues. Here the CDR3 DNA reads TGTGCCAGCAGTGGACTTCATTCAGATACGCAGTATTTT. Encoded protein: CASSGLHSDTQYF.

The rearrangement links TRBV21-1 to TRBJ1-5; the table's D call of TRBD1 was not tested on the DNA. TRBV21-1 is a recognized pseudogene. The CDR3 has 15 amino acids. The CDR3 coding sequence is TGTGCCAGCAGCCTTGGACAGGGAGACGGTCAGCCCCAGCATTTT. Its translation is CASSLGQGDGQPQHF.

V usage is TRBV30 and J usage is TRBJ2-7, with 11 bases identical to TRBD1. The CDR3 contains 12 residues. Trimming took 5 bases from V and 6 from J; bases not matched to a gene: 3. The V gene's germline CDR1 is GTSNPN and CDR2 SVGIG (reference sequence). CDR3 protein: CAWGQGAIEQYF. CDR3 bases: TGTGCCTGGGGACAGGGGGCTATCGAGCAGTACTTC.

V is TRBV6-4 and J is TRBJ2-3; 14 nucleotides line up with TRBD2. CDR1 MRHNA and CDR2 SNTAGT come from the germline V gene. The CDR3 is 14 amino acids. J lost 9 bases, V lost 2 bases, and 1 base had no gene match. DNA for the CDR3: TGTGCCAGCAGTGACGGACTAGCGGGAGGCACGCAGTATTTT. Encoded protein: CASSDGLAGGTQYF.

The J gene is TRBJ1-1, the V gene TRBV27; no firm D call. Trimming took off 1 base at V and 5 bases at J, with 8 bases between the two ends. This CDR3 comprises 13 residues. Germline CDR1 reads MNHEY; CDR2 reads SMNVEV (reference sequence). The CDR3 nucleotides are TGTGCCAGCAGTTTATATGCGGGGACTGAAGCTTTCTTT. Translation gives CASSLYAGTEAFF.

This chain links TRBV11-2 with TRBJ2-3; D gene ambiguous. Per the germline V gene, CDR1 is SGHAT and CDR2 is FQNNGV. This CDR3 comprises 16 residues. V lost 2 bases, J lost 1 base, and 13 bases lay in between. The CDR3 is CASSLNPATGTDTQYF. In DNA, the CDR3 is TGTGCCAGCAGCTTAAACCCCGCGACTGGCACAGATACGCAGTATTTT. Using reference TRBV11-2 and TRBJ2-3 for the parts outside the CDR3, the full variable domain is EAGVAQSPRYKIIEKRQSVAFWCNPISGHATLYWYQQILGQGPKLLIQFQNNGVVDDSQLPKDRFSAERLKGVDSTLKIQPAKLEDSAVYLCASSLNPATGTDTQYFGPGTRLTVL.

The DNA of the CDR3 is TGCAGCGTTTACAGTCAGACCGGAAACACCATATATTTT. Protein: CSVYSQTGNTIYF. The chain uses TRBV29-1 and TRBJ1-3; D is unclear. V lost 5 bases to trimming and J lost 4 bases, with 12 bases between them. The CDR3 has 13 amino acids. The germline V gene has CDR1 SQVTM and CDR2 ANQGSEA.

The rearrangement uses TRBV9 and TRBJ1-3, with TRBD1 identical over 10 bases. This CDR3 is 16 amino acids long. Losses at the gene ends were 2 bases for V and 3 bases for J; bases not matched to a gene: 5. Germline values: CDR1 SGDLS, CDR2 YYNGEE. CDR3 DNA: TGTGCCAGCAGCGTCCCCGGGACAGGGGATGGAAACACCATATATTTT. Protein: CASSVPGTGDGNTIYF.